This TCR beta chain emerged from a study of control samples from healthy donors and cancer patients. Clones were sequenced by immunoSEQ multiplex PCR, and TCRdb holds only the in-frame ones, with some missing. The sample records tens of thousands of clones, approximately 89% being singletons. By share, this clone ranks as medium-sized. This CDR3 region has 13 residues. The germline CDR1 and CDR2 sequences are SGHTA and FQGNSA. The V end lost 5 bases, the J end lost 7 bases, and 12 bases lay between the germline ends. The sample taken for sequencing was PBMCs. The TCR was taken from a man in his forties with colorectal cancer. The chain joins TRBV7-2 to TRBJ1-5, with D hard to call. Written as DNA, the CDR3 is TGTGCCAGCAGCGCGGGAAAAGGACAGCCCCAGCATTTT. Translation gives CASSAGKGQPQHF.